A selection of T cell receptor beta chains follows, all from one sample in a study of graft-versus-host responses after intestinal transplantation. Sequencing was performed with immunoSEQ multiplex PCR; in TCRdb, only in-frame clones are kept and a portion is missing. The repertoire holds fewer than 75,000 clones, around 90% seen once, with 1.5% to 2% in the top ten. Sequenced material: PBMCs, taken 26 days after transplant. Receptors originate from a human patient who received an intestinal transplant, so some T cells may come from the graft donor. The CDR3 runs from the conserved cysteine through the conserved F or W. A D gene is named only where the DNA matches it firmly. For some rows the clone size is stated as once, few or many, or as a class when expanded; others skip it.

clone_size	d_call	v_call	j_call	cdr3_aa	cdr3_nt
.	TRBD1	TRBV19	TRBJ1-5	CATATGGYQPQHF	TGTGCCACCGCAACAGGGGGATATCAGCCCCAGCATTTT
.	.	TRBV27	TRBJ2-3	CASSFSRGTHTHTDTQYF	TGTGCCAGCAGTTTTTCCAGGGGAACACACACACACACAGATACGCAGTATTTT
.	.	TRBV19	TRBJ2-7	CASRSREVYEQYF	TGTGCCAGTAGGTCCAGGGAGGTCTACGAGCAGTACTTC
.	TRBD1	TRBV14	TRBJ2-5	CASSPMGQGSETQYF	TGTGCCAGCAGTCCGATGGGACAGGGTTCAGAGACCCAGTACTTC
.	TRBD1	TRBV27	TRBJ2-7	CASSSRGFEQYF	TGTGCCAGCAGTTCCAGGGGGTTTGAGCAGTACTTC
.	.	TRBV6-5	TRBJ1-1	CASSYHGGTEAFF	TGTGCCAGCAGTTACCACGGGGGCACTGAAGCTTTCTTT
.	TRBD1	TRBV7-9	TRBJ1-4	CASSLVTGQGEEKLFF	TGTGCCAGCAGCTTAGTTACAGGACAGGGGGAAGAAAAACTGTTTTTT
.	.	TRBV4-1	TRBJ2-1	CASSQDQTGDEQFF	TGCGCCAGCAGCCAAGACCAGACAGGCGATGAGCAGTTCTTC
.	TRBD1	TRBV6-5	TRBJ1-1	CASSYSQGASAFF	TGTGCCAGCAGTTACTCTCAGGGGGCCTCGGCTTTCTTT
.	TRBD2	TRBV19	TRBJ2-3	CASSIGSGANTQYF	TGTGCCAGTAGTATAGGTAGCGGGGCGAATACGCAGTATTTT
.	TRBD2	TRBV7-2	TRBJ2-2	CASSFGFQRGENTGELFF	TGTGCCAGCAGCTTCGGCTTTCAGCGGGGAGAGAACACCGGGGAGCTGTTTTTT
once	TRBD2	TRBV28	TRBJ2-1	CASRVLGGKQFF	TGTGCCAGCAGGGTGTTGGGGGGGAAGCAGTTCTTC
.	.	TRBV6-1	TRBJ1-4	CASSEQGTTNEKLFF	TGTGCCAGCAGTGAACAGGGGACAACTAATGAAAAACTGTTTTTT